This record concerns one T cell receptor (beta chain) sequence. Its antigen target is currently unknown. Base qualities were left out, and no much larger clone turns up one base away. This specimen's treatment or condition label, interpreted: in vitro stimulation with specific CMV peptide epitopes to enrich CMV-specific T cells. The sample is drawn from a study of T cell repertoires in cytomegalovirus infection (dated by TCRdb to 2018 to 2020). Turning to the overall study: Recently identified HLA-C-restricted CMV epitopes, whose presentation resists viral immunomodulation, were targeted by peptide stimulations together with well-studied HLA-B-restricted epitopes. The HLA type of each donor mattered for the analysis, because public TCR beta signatures pointed to carriage of CMV infection along with the matching HLA type.

Sequencing took place on an Illumina HiSeq 1500. TCRdb reprocessed the public reads (quality trimming at Q25 with fastp, clone calling with MiXCR) and kept in-frame beta chains. Every entry covers one CDR3 protein and lists the most common genes and DNA from its rows. For this sample the table gives 550,000 to 850,000 distinct CDR3 sequences, of which approximately 33% were detected only once. About 20% of the sample belongs to the ten largest clones. Beyond this particular receptor, the publication reports: The ex vivo response was dominated by HLA-C-restricted CMV-specific TCR beta clonotypes, which also provided the single most frequent clonotype in two of eight donors. In both this cohort and an independent roughly 330-donor cohort, the cumulative frequency of public TCR beta family members distinguished carriers of CMV infection plus the relevant HLA type.

The material sequenced was cultured PBMCs, taken from culture after CMV antigen stimulation. This clonotype originated in a human donor in good health (CMV status not recorded). Some clones in this sample may be carry-over from other donors' samples.

The bases read TGCGCCAGCAGCTTCCCGACTACCGAGACCCAGTACTTC. It translates to CASSFPTTETQYF. Recombination connected TRBV5-1 to TRBJ2-5; a tentative D call is TRBD2 (5 bases match). From the cysteine through the phenylalanine, the CDR3 covers 13 amino acids. Left in the record is the CDR3 DNA by itself, 39 bases read in frame from the first base. The junction shows trimming of 2 bases on V and 5 bases on J, plus 10 bases between the germline ends. The germline V gene encodes CDR1 SGHRS and CDR2 YFSETQ.